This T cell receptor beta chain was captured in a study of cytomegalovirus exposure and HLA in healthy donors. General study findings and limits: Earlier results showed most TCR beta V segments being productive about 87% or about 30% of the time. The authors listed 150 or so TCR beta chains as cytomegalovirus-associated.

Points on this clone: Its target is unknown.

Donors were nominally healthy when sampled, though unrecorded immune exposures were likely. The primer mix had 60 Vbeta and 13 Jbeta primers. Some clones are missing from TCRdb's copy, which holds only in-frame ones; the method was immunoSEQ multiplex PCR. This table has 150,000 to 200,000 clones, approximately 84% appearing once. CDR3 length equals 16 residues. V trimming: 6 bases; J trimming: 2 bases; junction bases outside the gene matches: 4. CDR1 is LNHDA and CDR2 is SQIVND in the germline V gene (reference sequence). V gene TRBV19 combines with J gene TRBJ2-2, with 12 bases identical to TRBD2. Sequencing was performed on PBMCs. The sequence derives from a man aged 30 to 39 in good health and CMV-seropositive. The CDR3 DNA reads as TGTGCCAGTAGCCCTAGCGGGAGGGTTAACACCGGGGAGCTGTTTTTT. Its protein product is CASSPSGRVNTGELFF.